Listed below are T cell receptor beta chains from one sample, sequenced in a study of shared clonotypes between healthy human individuals. Libraries were prepared by immunoSEQ multiplex PCR; TCRdb keeps only in-frame clonotypes and omits some of them. The sample carries about 870,000 clones, approximately 92% recorded once. Specimen: naive CD8+ T cells sorted from blood. These receptors originate from a man aged 25 to 40 in good health. Both conserved end residues are part of each CDR3. The order of the fields is CDR3 DNA, CDR3 protein, D gene, J gene, clone size, V gene. A D gene is named only where the DNA matches it firmly. Expanded clones get a size class; other rows say once, few or many, or leave the size out.

TGTGCCAGCGCGGGACCAACTAATGAAAAACTGTTTTTT	CASAGPTNEKLFF	NA	TRBJ1-4	NA	TRBV28
TGTGCCAGCAGTGGGCGACTGGGCCCCTACGAGCAGTACTTC	CASSGRLGPYEQYF	NA	TRBJ2-7	NA	TRBV28
TGTGCCAGCAGCTTGCGGCAGCAGAACACTGAAGCTTTCTTT	CASSLRQQNTEAFF	NA	TRBJ1-1	once	TRBV7-6
TGTGCCAGCTCACCACGTACCGGGTCGAATAATGAAAAACTGTTTTTT	CASSPRTGSNNEKLFF	NA	TRBJ1-4	once	TRBV18
TGTGCCAGCAGTTACGGGACAGCTAGCACAGATACGCAGTATTTT	CASSYGTASTDTQYF	TRBD1	TRBJ2-3	NA	TRBV6-5
TGTGCCAGCAGATTCCAGGGGGCCAAAAACATTCAGTACTTC	CASRFQGAKNIQYF	NA	TRBJ2-4	NA	TRBV5-6
TGCGCCAGCAGCCATGCACAAACAGATACGCAGTATTTT	CASSHAQTDTQYF	NA	TRBJ2-3	NA	TRBV4-1
TGTGCCAGCAGCCCAATCGGGTACGAGCAGTACTTC	CASSPIGYEQYF	NA	TRBJ2-7	once	TRBV7-9
TGTGCCAGCAGTTTCTCCCCCGTCCTAAACACTGAAGCTTTCTTT	CASSFSPVLNTEAFF	NA	TRBJ1-1	NA	TRBV27
TGTGCCGGAGAATCGGGAATGAACACTGAAGCTTTCTTT	CAGESGMNTEAFF	NA	TRBJ1-1	NA	TRBV7-9
TGCGCCAGTGCCCCCGGGACGGAGTACTACAATGAGCAGTTCTTC	CASAPGTEYYNEQFF	NA	TRBJ2-1	NA	TRBV5-1
TGTGCCAGCAGTTTATTGGGACAGGGGTACGAGCAGTACTTC	CASSLLGQGYEQYF	TRBD1	TRBJ2-7	NA	TRBV28
TGCGCCAGCAGCCAAGTTACGGGCCTCTCCTACAATGAGCAGTTCTTC	CASSQVTGLSYNEQFF	NA	TRBJ2-1	NA	TRBV4-1
TGTGCCAGCAGCTCTCTAGCAAGTAGCGGGAGATTAGATGAGCAGTTCTTC	CASSSLASSGRLDEQFF	TRBD2	TRBJ2-1	NA	TRBV7-6
TGTGCCAGCAGCCCCGGGGTGGGGTACGAGCAGTACTTC	CASSPGVGYEQYF	NA	TRBJ2-7	NA	TRBV25-1
TGTGCCAGCAGCCTTCTCGACGGGCCTTTCTACGAGCAGTACTTC	CASSLLDGPFYEQYF	NA	TRBJ2-7	NA	TRBV7-9
TGTGCCAGCACGAAGGGGACTAGCGCTTACAATGAGCAGTTCTTC	CASTKGTSAYNEQFF	TRBD2	TRBJ2-1	NA	TRBV28
TGTGCCAGCAGCTTTGACAGGTACGAGCAGTACTTC	CASSFDRYEQYF	NA	TRBJ2-7	NA	TRBV7-9
TGTGCCAGCAGCGTAGGTGATGGGAATCAGCCCCAGCATTTT	CASSVGDGNQPQHF	NA	TRBJ1-5	NA	TRBV9
TGTGCCAGCAGCGGGCCGGGACAGGGGGTTACCGGGGAGCTGTTTTTT	CASSGPGQGVTGELFF	TRBD1	TRBJ2-2	NA	TRBV9
TGTGCCAGCAGCGGGGGGGTCGGTCTAGCGGGAGAGGCAGATACGCAGTATTTT	CASSGGVGLAGEADTQYF	TRBD2	TRBJ2-3	NA	TRBV11-2
TGTGCCAGCAGCGGGACAGGGTCGAACACTGAAGCTTTCTTT	CASSGTGSNTEAFF	TRBD1	TRBJ1-1	NA	TRBV9
TGTGCCAGCACGGGACTAGCGGGGAAAGAGACCCAGTACTTC	CASTGLAGKETQYF	TRBD2	TRBJ2-5	NA	TRBV7-9
TGTGCCAGCAGTTTACGAGGAATCGGATCCTACGAGCAGTACTTC	CASSLRGIGSYEQYF	NA	TRBJ2-7	NA	TRBV27
TGTGCCAGCAGCTTAGAATGGGCAGGGGGGAACACTGAAGCTTTCTTT	CASSLEWAGGNTEAFF	TRBD1	TRBJ1-1	NA	TRBV7-6
TGTGCCAGCAGCTTAGAGGCAGCGACGAACACTGAAGCTTTCTTT	CASSLEAATNTEAFF	NA	TRBJ1-1	NA	TRBV11-2
TGTGCCAGCAGCGTAGCAGGCAGGGTCGTCGACGAGCAGTACTTC	CASSVAGRVVDEQYF	NA	TRBJ2-7	NA	TRBV9
TGTGCCAGCGGTACAGGAGCTCCCCGGGCCCGCACCTTC	CASGTGAPRARTF	NA	TRBJ1-2	few	TRBV2
TGTGCCAGCAGCCTGGAGGTTCAGACCCAGTACTTC	CASSLEVQTQYF	NA	TRBJ2-5	NA	TRBV7-2
TGTGCCAGCAGTTTGTTGACACCGAACACCGGGGAGCTGTTTTTT	CASSLLTPNTGELFF	NA	TRBJ2-2	NA	TRBV28
TGTGCCAGCGGGACGGGATGGGGGAGACGCAATGAGCAGTTCTTC	CASGTGWGRRNEQFF	NA	TRBJ2-1	few	TRBV19
TGCGCCAGCAGCCAAGGATTAGGGGACCTGGGAGATACGCAGTATTTT	CASSQGLGDLGDTQYF	NA	TRBJ2-3	NA	TRBV4-1
TGCGCCAGCAGCCAAGTCGCCAGGGCGAACACCGGGGAGCTGTTTTTT	CASSQVARANTGELFF	NA	TRBJ2-2	NA	TRBV4-3
TGTGCCAGCAGCCCTCGTGGCAGCTACGAGCAGTACTTC	CASSPRGSYEQYF	NA	TRBJ2-7	NA	TRBV7-9
TGTGCCAGCAGTCCAGGGACTAGCGGACTCACAGATACGCAGTATTTT	CASSPGTSGLTDTQYF	TRBD2	TRBJ2-3	NA	TRBV27
TGTGCCAGCAGCTCGACCGTTCTGGGAGGGTTGAAAAACATTCAGTACTTC	CASSSTVLGGLKNIQYF	TRBD2	TRBJ2-4	NA	TRBV7-6
TGTGCCAGCAGCTCACCTAGCACGGAGGGGTACGAGCAGTACTTC	CASSSPSTEGYEQYF	NA	TRBJ2-7	NA	TRBV11-2
TGTGCCAGCAGCGTAGCGGGAGTGGCGGGAAATGAGCAGTTCTTC	CASSVAGVAGNEQFF	NA	TRBJ2-1	NA	TRBV9
TGTGCCAGCAACCAGGGACAGGGGGCATTCACAGATACGCAGTATTTT	CASNQGQGAFTDTQYF	TRBD1	TRBJ2-3	NA	TRBV5-8
TGTGCCAGCAGAGGACGGCCTAACTATGGCTACACCTTC	CASRGRPNYGYTF	NA	TRBJ1-2	NA	TRBV2
TGTGCCAGCAGACGGTTACTAGCGGGCAATGAGCAGTTCTTC	CASRRLLAGNEQFF	TRBD2	TRBJ2-1	NA	TRBV27
TGCAGCGTAAGAGACAGAGCCTATGGCTACACCTTC	CSVRDRAYGYTF	NA	TRBJ1-2	NA	TRBV29-1
TGCGCCAGCAGAACTAACGGGAGGTGGCTAGAAAGCCCCAATGAGCAGTTCTTC	CASRTNGRWLESPNEQFF	TRBD2	TRBJ2-1	NA	TRBV4-1
TGTGCCAGCAGCTCCCTATCAAATGAGCAGTTCTTC	CASSSLSNEQFF	NA	TRBJ2-1	NA	TRBV7-9